The next 10 T cell receptor beta chains were all read from a single sample in a study of blood T cell repertoires in COVID-19. Method: immunoSEQ multiplex PCR; TCRdb's copy keeps in-frame clones and lacks some. The sample holds 250,000 to 350,000 clones, roughly 89% seen once. The sample consisted of PBMCs or T cells enriched from blood (not recorded which). Every receptor here comes from a woman aged 40 to 50 who had recovered from COVID-19.

The J gene is TRBJ2-1, the V gene TRBV29-1, with TRBD2 matching over 11 bases. From germline, CDR1 is SQVTM and CDR2 ANQGSEA. The CDR3 contains 13 residues. Trimming cost V 7 bases and J 6 bases; bases outside gene matches: 5. The CDR3 here is CSAPGTSGNEQFF. Here the CDR3 DNA reads TGCAGCGCCCCCGGGACTAGCGGCAATGAGCAGTTCTTC.

The genes are TRBV4-3 and TRBJ1-3; perhaps TRBD1 as D (5 bases). The germline V gene has CDR1 LGHNA and CDR2 YSLEER. The ends were cut back, 4 bases at V and 0 bases at J, with 10 bases in the middle. This CDR3 contains 15 residues. The CDR3 reads CASSLRGGSGNTIYF. The CDR3 nucleotides are TGCGCCAGCAGCCTCCGCGGGGGCTCTGGAAACACCATATATTTT.

This sequence joins TRBV28 and TRBJ2-7, with 7 nucleotides matching TRBD1. The V segment lost 6 bases and the J segment 6 bases; nucleotides outside the gene matches: 11. The CDR3 contains 14 residues. Germline values: CDR1 MDHEN, CDR2 SYDVKM. The CDR3 nucleotides are TGTGCCAGCAGACAATTAGGGACAGAAAGCGAGCAGTACTTC. It yields the protein CASRQLGTESEQYF.

This clone has just one count. The chain joins TRBV7-2 to TRBJ2-7; D is perhaps TRBD1 (5 bases). Germline loops: CDR1 SGHTA, CDR2 FQGNSA. Trimming left V 1 base short and J 2 bases short, with 6 bases between. The CDR3 runs 13 residues. The CDR3 is CASSLDRPYEQYF. CDR3 in DNA: TGTGCCAGCAGCTTAGACAGGCCCTACGAGCAGTACTTC.

The V and J genes are TRBV6-5 and TRBJ2-7; 8 bases map to TRBD1. Germline CDR1 reads MNHEY; CDR2 reads SVGAGI. The CDR3 is made up of 14 amino acids. V dropped 8 bases and J dropped 2; count of bases not matched to a gene: 8. The CDR3 is CASGGDRSPYEQYF. CDR3 nucleotides: TGTGCCAGCGGAGGGGACAGGTCCCCCTACGAGCAGTACTTC.

The chain couples TRBV5-6 to TRBJ2-3; the match to TRBD2 covers 14 bases. This CDR3 is 18 amino acids long. V lost 4 bases to trimming and J lost 5 bases; unmatched junction nucleotides: 12. CDR1 and CDR2 (germline): SGHDT, YYEEEE. CDR3 amino acids: CASSPLTSGRAGVDTQYF. The CDR3 DNA is TGTGCCAGCAGCCCTCTGACTAGCGGGAGGGCCGGGGTAGATACGCAGTATTTT.

V gene TRBV11-3 combines with J gene TRBJ2-7, with 12 bases fitting TRBD1. The length of the CDR3 is 17 residues. Per the germline V gene, CDR1 is SGHNT and CDR2 is YENEEA. J was trimmed by 4 bases and V by 5 bases; bases with no gene match: 12. As DNA, the CDR3 is TGTGCCAGCAGCCCCCCCAAAAGGGACAGGGGGCTATACGAGCAGTACTTC. Residues: CASSPPKRDRGLYEQYF.

This chain connects TRBV30 to TRBJ1-1; no clear D. The CDR3 extends over 14 amino acids. Trimming shortened V by 2 bases and J by 1 base, and 11 bases separated the two germline ends. Per the germline V gene, CDR1 is GTSNPN and CDR2 is SVGIG (reference sequence). The CDR3 DNA is TGTGCCTGGAGTAGGAGGGCCGGGAACACTGAAGCTTTCTTT. This sequence encodes CAWSRRAGNTEAFF.

This chain joins TRBV5-1 and TRBJ1-4; D is unresolved. This CDR3 has 14 residues. Germline V gene sequence: CDR1 SGHRS, CDR2 YFSETQ. V was shortened by 3 bases and J by 7 bases, with 13 bases between the two germline ends. Here the CDR3 DNA reads TGCGCCAGCAGCTCCTCCCTCGGGGTTGAAAAACTGTTTTTT. Amino acids: CASSSSLGVEKLFF. The full variable domain, in which reference TRBV5-1 and TRBJ1-4 provide the parts outside the CDR3, is KAGVTQTPRYLIKTRGQQVTLSCSPISGHRSVSWYQQTPGQGLQFLFEYFSETQRNKGNFPGRFSGRQFSNSRSEMNVSTLELGDSALYLCASSSSLGVEKLFFGSGTQLSVL.

This chain joins TRBV10-3 and TRBJ2-5; 13 bases line up with TRBD2. The CDR3 is 19 residues long. CDR1 is ENHRY, CDR2 SYGVKD, per germline. J gave up 3 bases and V 11 bases, and 21 bases lay outside the gene matches. CDR3 amino acids: CAVAGRTGLAGLGEETQYF. CDR3 coding DNA: TGTGCCGTCGCGGGAAGAACGGGACTAGCGGGATTAGGGGAAGAGACCCAGTACTTC.